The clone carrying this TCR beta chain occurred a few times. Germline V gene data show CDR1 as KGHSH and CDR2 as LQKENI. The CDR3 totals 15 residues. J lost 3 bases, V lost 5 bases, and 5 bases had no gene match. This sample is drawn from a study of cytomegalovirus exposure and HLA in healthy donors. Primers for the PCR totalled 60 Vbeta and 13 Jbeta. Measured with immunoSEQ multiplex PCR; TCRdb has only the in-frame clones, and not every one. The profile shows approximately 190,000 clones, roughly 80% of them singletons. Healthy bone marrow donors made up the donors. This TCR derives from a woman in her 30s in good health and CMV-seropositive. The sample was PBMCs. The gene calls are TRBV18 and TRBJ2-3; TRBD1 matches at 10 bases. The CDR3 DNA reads TGTGCCAGCTCATTGGGACAGGGGAGAACAGATACGCAGTATTTT. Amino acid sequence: CASSLGQGRTDTQYF. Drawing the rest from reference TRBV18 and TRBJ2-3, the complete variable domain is NAGVMQNPRHLVRRRGQEARLRCSPMKGHSHVYWYRQLPEEGLKFMVYLQKENIIDESGMPKERFSAEFPKEGPSILRIQQVVRGDSAAYFCASSLGQGRTDTQYFGPGTRLTVL.